This T cell receptor (beta chain) was identified in a study of blood T cell repertoires in COVID-19. Looking at the study overall: The United States, Italy and Spain supplied acute and convalescent COVID-19 samples. Sample material is recorded as cDNA or gDNA derived from T cells, B-cell-depleted T cells, or PBMCs.

Under the authors' procedure: Amplification from reference gene primers served as the basis for estimated nucleated cell counts. Repertoires were generated with immunoSEQ multiplex PCR, while TCRdb's copy carries only in-frame clones and drops some. V, J and clone size were drawn from that table, and D and trimming were deduced from the DNA. The sample records 150,000 to 200,000 clones, approximately 90% being singletons. This clone was detected only a few times. With V trimmed by 6 bases and J by 8 bases, 8 bases remained unmatched. CDR3 length: 15 residues. Looked up from germline, CDR1 is MNHEY and CDR2 is SMNVEV (reference sequence).

Sequencing input: peripheral blood. V is TRBV27 and J is TRBJ1-4; 11 positions agree with TRBD1. The source of this sequence is a man aged 60-69 years with acute or convalescent COVID-19. CDR3: CASSSQGQGEEKLFF. In nucleotides, the CDR3 is TGTGCCAGCAGCTCTCAGGGACAGGGGGAGGAAAAACTGTTTTTT.